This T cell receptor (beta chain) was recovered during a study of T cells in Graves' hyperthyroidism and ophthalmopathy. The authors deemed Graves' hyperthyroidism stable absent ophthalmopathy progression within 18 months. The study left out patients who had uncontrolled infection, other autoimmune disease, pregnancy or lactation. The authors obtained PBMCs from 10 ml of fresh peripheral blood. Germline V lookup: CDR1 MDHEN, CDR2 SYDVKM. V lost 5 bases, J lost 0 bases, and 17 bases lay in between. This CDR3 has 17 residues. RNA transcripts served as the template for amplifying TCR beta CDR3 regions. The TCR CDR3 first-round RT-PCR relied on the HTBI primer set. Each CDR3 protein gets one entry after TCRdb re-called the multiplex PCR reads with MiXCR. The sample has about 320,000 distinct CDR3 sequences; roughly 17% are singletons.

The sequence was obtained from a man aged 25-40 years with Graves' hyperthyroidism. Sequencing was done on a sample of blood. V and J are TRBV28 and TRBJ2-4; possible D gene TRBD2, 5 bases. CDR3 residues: CASSPPGLSLAKNIQYF. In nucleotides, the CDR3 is TGTGCCAGCAGTCCCCCCGGACTCTCCCTAGCCAAAAACATTCAGTACTTC.